The text below deals with one T cell receptor beta chain. Its antigen remains unknown. PCR employed 60 Vbeta and 13 Jbeta primers. The assay was immunoSEQ multiplex PCR, and TCRdb's table has in-frame clones only and misses some. The sample yields about 99,000 clones, about 78% seen once. These data are taken from a study of cytomegalovirus exposure and HLA in healthy donors. General study results and limits: Analysis was carried out at a later point, and it linked a missense DCLRE1C variant to TCR beta V- and J-gene trimming. The study labeled 170 or so TCR beta chains cytomegalovirus-associated.

CDR3 length: 14 residues. The sequence came from a man aged 40-55 years in good health and CMV-seronegative. Sequenced: PBMCs. The rearrangement joins TRBV21-1 to TRBJ2-2; the table gives TRBD2 as D, unverified against the DNA. TRBV21-1 is assigned pseudogene status. DNA of the CDR3: TGTGCCAGCCGGGATGTTGAGACCACCGGGGAGCTGTTTTTT. As protein: CASRDVETTGELFF.